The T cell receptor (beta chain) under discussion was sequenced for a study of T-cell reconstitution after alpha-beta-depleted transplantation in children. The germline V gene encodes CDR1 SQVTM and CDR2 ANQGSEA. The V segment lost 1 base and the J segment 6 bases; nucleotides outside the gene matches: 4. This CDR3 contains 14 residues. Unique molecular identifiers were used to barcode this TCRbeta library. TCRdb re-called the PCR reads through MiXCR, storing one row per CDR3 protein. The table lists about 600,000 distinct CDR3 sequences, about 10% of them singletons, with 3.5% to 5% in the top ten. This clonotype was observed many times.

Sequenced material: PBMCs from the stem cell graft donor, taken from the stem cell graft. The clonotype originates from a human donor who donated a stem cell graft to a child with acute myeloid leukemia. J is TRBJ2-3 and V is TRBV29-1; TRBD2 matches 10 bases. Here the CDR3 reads CSVEGAGGSDTQYF. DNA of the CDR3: TGCAGCGTTGAAGGAGCGGGGGGGTCCGATACGCAGTATTTT.